Here is one TCR beta chain with its context. A read error may account for a junction end that differs from germline. These data come from a study of tumor and adjacent non-tumor tissue in lung cancer. Whole-study context: Histology: about a dozen adenocarcinoma, a couple of squamous cell carcinoma, 1 small cell lung cancer. Samples averaged roughly 4.3 million productive TCRbeta reads each.

RNA was extracted from bulk tissue without any cell sorting. The library came from three nested PCR rounds adapted from ARM-PCR protocols. In TCRdb, the multiplex PCR reads were re-called with MiXCR into one record per CDR3 protein. This sample has 60,000 to 85,000 distinct CDR3 sequences, with over 75% found just once. Sequenced sample: lung tumor tissue. This TCR was recovered from a woman aged 50 to 60 with non-small cell lung cancer.

The CDR3 nucleotides are TGCAATGCTCTCCGGATGAGGGCGGGCGAGGAGACCCAGTACTTC. It is translated as CNALRMRAGEETQYF. The chain has TRBV20-1 and TRBJ2-5; D might be TRBD2 (5 bases). Looked up from germline, CDR1 is DFQATT and CDR2 is SNEGSKA (reference sequence). This CDR3 spans 15 amino acids.